These T cell receptor beta chains were read from a single sample in a study of blood T cell repertoires in COVID-19. Only in-frame clones appear in the TCRdb table, and some are missing; sequencing was by immunoSEQ multiplex PCR. The data show 200,000 to 300,000 clones, with 75% to 85% seen just once and approximately 2% held by the top ten. The source material was peripheral blood. These receptors all come from a man aged 40-50 years who had recovered from COVID-19. Each CDR3 is given with its conserved first and last residue. Fields, in order: V gene, J gene, clone size, CDR3 length, D gene, CDR3 DNA, CDR3 protein. The D gene is left open where the match is weak. Where a row states a size, it is once, few, many or the class of an expanded clone; other rows omit it.

v_gene: TRBV27
j_gene: TRBJ2-5
abundance: -
len: 16
d_gene: -
CDR3nt: TGTGCCAGCAGTTTATCGCGGGTTTTGAGTTTGGAGACCCAGTACTTC
CDR3aa: CASSLSRVLSLETQYF

v_gene: TRBV7-2
j_gene: TRBJ2-7
abundance: -
len: 15
d_gene: -
CDR3nt: TGTGCCAGCAGCCCCGACTCCCCGAGCTCCTACGAGCAGTACTTC
CDR3aa: CASSPDSPSSYEQYF

v_gene: TRBV7-9
j_gene: TRBJ1-6
abundance: once
len: 12
d_gene: -
CDR3nt: TGTGCCAGCAGCTCAGATAATTCACCCCTCCACTTT
CDR3aa: CASSSDNSPLHF

v_gene: TRBV5-4
j_gene: TRBJ1-5
abundance: -
len: 15
d_gene: -
CDR3nt: TGTGCCAGCAGCACGGGCGGGGTAAGCAATCAGCCCCAGCATTTT
CDR3aa: CASSTGGVSNQPQHF

v_gene: TRBV9
j_gene: TRBJ2-3
abundance: -
len: 16
d_gene: TRBD2
CDR3nt: TGTGCCAGCAGCGTGGGGAGGGGACCCAGCACAGATACGCAGTATTTT
CDR3aa: CASSVGRGPSTDTQYF

v_gene: TRBV4-1
j_gene: TRBJ2-7
abundance: -
len: 15
d_gene: -
CDR3nt: TGCGCCAGCAGCCAAGTGGCGGGGAGTGGGTACGAGCAGTACTTC
CDR3aa: CASSQVAGSGYEQYF

v_gene: TRBV5-1
j_gene: TRBJ1-1
abundance: -
len: 12
d_gene: -
CDR3nt: TGCGCCAGCAGCGAGGGCTACACTGAAGCTTTCTTT
CDR3aa: CASSEGYTEAFF

v_gene: TRBV5-1
j_gene: TRBJ1-4
abundance: once
len: 14
d_gene: -
CDR3nt: TGCGCCAGCAGCTTGATGCCAGGGAATGAAAAACTGTTTTTT
CDR3aa: CASSLMPGNEKLFF

v_gene: TRBV4-1
j_gene: TRBJ2-7
abundance: -
len: 17
d_gene: TRBD1
CDR3nt: TGCGCCAGCAGCCACCCCATGGGACAGGGTACCGGTTACGAGCAGTACTTC
CDR3aa: CASSHPMGQGTGYEQYF

v_gene: TRBV19
j_gene: TRBJ2-5
abundance: -
len: 15
d_gene: -
CDR3nt: TGTGCCAGTAGTCCTGGCAGGGTCATGTGGGAGACCCAGTACTTC
CDR3aa: CASSPGRVMWETQYF

v_gene: TRBV7-9
j_gene: TRBJ2-1
abundance: -
len: 13
d_gene: -
CDR3nt: TGTGCCAGCAGCTTAGGGGCGCCCAATGAGCAGTTCTTC
CDR3aa: CASSLGAPNEQFF

v_gene: TRBV14
j_gene: TRBJ1-2
abundance: -
len: 14
d_gene: -
CDR3nt: TGTGCCAGCAGCTTCGTCCTGAAGGGCGGGGGCTACACCTTC
CDR3aa: CASSFVLKGGGYTF

v_gene: TRBV4-3
j_gene: TRBJ1-5
abundance: -
len: 14
d_gene: -
CDR3nt: TGCGCCAGCAGCGAGACAGATAGCAATCAGCCCCAGCATTTT
CDR3aa: CASSETDSNQPQHF

v_gene: TRBV6-2/TRBV6-3
j_gene: TRBJ2-7
abundance: -
len: 15
d_gene: -
CDR3nt: TGTGCCAGCAGTTATTTGGCTAGGGGGATCTACGAGCAGTACTTC
CDR3aa: CASSYLARGIYEQYF

v_gene: TRBV27
j_gene: TRBJ1-5
abundance: -
len: 15
d_gene: -
CDR3nt: TGTGCCAGCAGTTTGGACTGGGGAAGCAATCAGCCCCAGCATTTT
CDR3aa: CASSLDWGSNQPQHF

v_gene: TRBV5-6
j_gene: TRBJ1-1
abundance: -
len: 14
d_gene: -
CDR3nt: TGTGCCAGCAGCTTGGACAGACTGAACACTGAAGCTTTCTTT
CDR3aa: CASSLDRLNTEAFF

v_gene: TRBV30
j_gene: TRBJ1-2
abundance: medium-sized
len: 18
d_gene: -
CDR3nt: TGTGCCTGGAGTGTAAAGGTGGGGTGGGACTCCTCTTTATATGGCTACACCTTC
CDR3aa: CAWSVKVGWDSSLYGYTF

v_gene: TRBV7-2
j_gene: TRBJ2-3
abundance: -
len: 15
d_gene: -
CDR3nt: TGTGCCAGCAGGGGGCCGCGCGAAGGCCCAGATACGCAGTATTTT
CDR3aa: CASRGPREGPDTQYF

v_gene: TRBV7-8
j_gene: TRBJ2-2
abundance: few
len: 16
d_gene: TRBD2
CDR3nt: TGTGCCAGCAGCATCCTAGCGGGGGGCAACACCGGGGAGCTGTTTTTT
CDR3aa: CASSILAGGNTGELFF

v_gene: TRBV18
j_gene: TRBJ1-1
abundance: -
len: 13
d_gene: -
CDR3nt: TGTGCCACCGACGCAGGGTTAAACACTGAAGCTTTCTTT
CDR3aa: CATDAGLNTEAFF

v_gene: TRBV11-3
j_gene: TRBJ1-1
abundance: -
len: 14
d_gene: -
CDR3nt: TGTGCCAGCAGCTTGGACAGCCCTCACACTGAAGCTTTCTTT
CDR3aa: CASSLDSPHTEAFF

v_gene: TRBV25-1
j_gene: TRBJ2-3
abundance: few
len: 13
d_gene: -
CDR3nt: TGTGCCAGCAGTGAATTGGCAACAGATACGCAGTATTTT
CDR3aa: CASSELATDTQYF

v_gene: TRBV19
j_gene: TRBJ1-2
abundance: once
len: 13
d_gene: TRBD1
CDR3nt: TGTGCCAGTAGACAGGGGACCGCCTATGGCTACACCTTC
CDR3aa: CASRQGTAYGYTF

v_gene: TRBV5-6
j_gene: TRBJ2-7
abundance: -
len: 15
d_gene: -
CDR3nt: TGTGCCAGCAGCTTGCAGCGACCGAACTCCTACGAGCAGTACTTC
CDR3aa: CASSLQRPNSYEQYF

v_gene: TRBV19
j_gene: TRBJ1-2
abundance: few
len: 14
d_gene: -
CDR3nt: TGTGCCAGTACCCCTGGTGCGGGGCGCCATGGCTACACCTTC
CDR3aa: CASTPGAGRHGYTF

v_gene: TRBV6-5
j_gene: TRBJ1-1
abundance: -
len: 14
d_gene: TRBD1
CDR3nt: TGTGCCAGCACCCTAGTGGACAGGGTCACTGAAGCTTTCTTT
CDR3aa: CASTLVDRVTEAFF

v_gene: TRBV2
j_gene: TRBJ1-1
abundance: -
len: 14
d_gene: -
CDR3nt: TGTGCCAGCAGTGCCTCAGGGATCGGCACTGAAGCTTTCTTT
CDR3aa: CASSASGIGTEAFF

v_gene: TRBV6-2/TRBV6-3
j_gene: TRBJ1-1
abundance: -
len: 15
d_gene: -
CDR3nt: TGTGCCAGCAGTCGCCTCCTAGGGGGTGGTCCTGAAGCTTTCTTT
CDR3aa: CASSRLLGGGPEAFF

v_gene: TRBV5-6
j_gene: TRBJ2-7
abundance: few
len: 13
d_gene: TRBD1
CDR3nt: TGTGCCAGCAGCCGGGACAGGGCCTACGAGCAGTACTTC
CDR3aa: CASSRDRAYEQYF

v_gene: TRBV9
j_gene: TRBJ2-1
abundance: -
len: 15
d_gene: TRBD2
CDR3nt: TGTGCCAGCAGCGAAAGCGGGGGGGCGGGGAATGAGCAGTTCTTC
CDR3aa: CASSESGGAGNEQFF

v_gene: TRBV20-1
j_gene: TRBJ2-7
abundance: -
len: 11
d_gene: -
CDR3nt: TGCAGTGCTAGTAGAGCGACCGAGCAGTACTTC
CDR3aa: CSASRATEQYF

v_gene: TRBV4-3
j_gene: TRBJ1-4
abundance: -
len: 16
d_gene: TRBD1
CDR3nt: TGCGCCAGCAGCCAAGATTTGGGGACAGGTGATGAAAAACTGTTTTTT
CDR3aa: CASSQDLGTGDEKLFF

v_gene: TRBV11-3
j_gene: TRBJ2-1
abundance: few
len: 16
d_gene: TRBD1
CDR3nt: TGTGCCAGCAGCGGGGTTCCGGGACAGCCTTCGGATGAGCAGTTCTTC
CDR3aa: CASSGVPGQPSDEQFF

v_gene: TRBV3-1/TRBV3-2
j_gene: TRBJ1-1
abundance: once
len: 16
d_gene: -
CDR3nt: TGTGCCAGCAGCCAAGTGGCGGGTCTAGAGGACACTGAAGCTTTCTTT
CDR3aa: CASSQVAGLEDTEAFF

v_gene: TRBV27
j_gene: TRBJ1-1
abundance: -
len: 14
d_gene: -
CDR3nt: TGTGCCAGCAGTTCGTCGACAGCGGGCACTGAAGCTTTCTTT
CDR3aa: CASSSSTAGTEAFF

v_gene: TRBV5-4
j_gene: TRBJ2-7
abundance: -
len: 12
d_gene: TRBD2
CDR3nt: TGTGCCAGCAGCTCGAGGACTAGCGAGCAGTACTTC
CDR3aa: CASSSRTSEQYF

v_gene: TRBV10-1
j_gene: TRBJ2-3
abundance: -
len: 11
d_gene: -
CDR3nt: TGCGCCAGCAGTGTTAAAGATACGCAGTATTTT
CDR3aa: CASSVKDTQYF

v_gene: TRBV5-1
j_gene: TRBJ2-2
abundance: -
len: 15
d_gene: TRBD1
CDR3nt: TGCGCCAGCAGCCCGGACAGGGAGGATCCCGGGGAGCTGTTTTTT
CDR3aa: CASSPDREDPGELFF

v_gene: TRBV6-5
j_gene: TRBJ1-1
abundance: -
len: 14
d_gene: -
CDR3nt: TGTGCCAGCAGTAATACCTGGGAGGACACTGAAGCTTTCTTT
CDR3aa: CASSNTWEDTEAFF

v_gene: TRBV12-3/TRBV12-4
j_gene: TRBJ1-3
abundance: -
len: 13
d_gene: -
CDR3nt: TGTGCCAGCACCTCCAGCTCTGGAAACACCATATATTTT
CDR3aa: CASTSSSGNTIYF